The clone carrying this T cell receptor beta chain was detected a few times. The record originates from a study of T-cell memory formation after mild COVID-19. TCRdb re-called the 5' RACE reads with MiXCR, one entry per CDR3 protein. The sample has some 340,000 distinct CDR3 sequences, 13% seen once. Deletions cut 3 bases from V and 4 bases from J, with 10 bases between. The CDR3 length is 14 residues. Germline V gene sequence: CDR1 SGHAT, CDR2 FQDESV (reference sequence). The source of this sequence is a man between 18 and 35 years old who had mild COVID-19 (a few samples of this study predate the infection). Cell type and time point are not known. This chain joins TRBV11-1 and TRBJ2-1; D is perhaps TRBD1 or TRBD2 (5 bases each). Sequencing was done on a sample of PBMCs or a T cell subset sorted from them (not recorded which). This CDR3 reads CASSFPGTYNEQFF. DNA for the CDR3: TGTGCCAGCAGCTTCCCCGGGACGTACAATGAGCAGTTCTTC.